These 16 T cell receptor beta chains came from one sample sequenced in a study of Ad26.COV2.S vaccination and SARS-CoV-2 variants. Treatment of the sample: around 19 received Ad26.COV2.S at low or high dose, single or two shots; 5 received placebo; per-sample allocation not given. Sampling happened 63 days after the first vaccine or placebo injection. TCRdb's copy holds only in-frame clones and misses some; the assay was immunoSEQ multiplex PCR. The sample comprises about 460,000 clones, 70% to 90% of which are singletons, and under 2% rests with the top ten. The sample was peripheral blood, taken in a trial of Ad26.COV2.S vaccine versus placebo. The receptors originated from a person aged 18-65 years who received the Ad26.COV2.S COVID-19 vaccine or a placebo.

The chain combines TRBV12-3 or TRBV12-4 with TRBJ2-5; TRBD2 is a possible D gene (6 bases). V dropped 6 bases and J dropped 3 bases, with 11 bases sitting between them. CDR3 size: 13 residues. CDR3 in DNA: TGTGCCAGCAGGCCAGCGGGTGAAGAGACCCAGTACTTC. Translating gives CASRPAGEETQYF.

This clone was picked up a small number of times. One junction end disagrees with the germline gene, perhaps due to a read error. The chain is built from TRBV5-5 and TRBJ1-4, with D maybe TRBD1 (5 bases). The CDR3 totals 14 residues. Germline lookup yields CDR1 SGHKS and CDR2 YYEKEE (reference sequence). The DNA for the CDR3 is TGTGCCAGCAGCTTGAATTGGGTACCCGTGGGGCAGATATTT. This codes for CASSLNWVPVGQIF.

The chain has TRBV27 and TRBJ2-1, with 14 positions matching TRBD2. Germline CDR1 and CDR2: MNHEY and SMNVEV (reference sequence). J was trimmed by 7 bases and V by 3 bases; bases with no gene match: 2. The CDR3 spans 15 residues. Here the CDR3 reads CASSLTSGGGNEQFF. CDR3 nucleotides: TGTGCCAGCAGTTTGACTAGCGGGGGGGGTAATGAGCAGTTCTTC.

The rearrangement joins TRBV7-3 to TRBJ2-3; 7 positions agree with TRBD2. CDR1 and CDR2 from the germline V gene are SGHTA and FQGTGA. The CDR3 contains 15 residues. The V segment lost 3 bases and the J segment 2 bases; nucleotides outside the gene matches: 5. CDR3: CASSFQAGHTDTQYF. CDR3 DNA: TGTGCCAGCAGCTTCCAAGCGGGGCACACAGATACGCAGTATTTT.

The chain is built from TRBV5-6 and TRBJ1-6, with D unresolved. There are 12 residues in the CDR3. Per germline, CDR1 SGHDT and CDR2 YYEEEE. V lost 0 bases to trimming and J lost 8 bases, with 3 bases between them. The CDR3 nucleotides read TGTGCCAGCAGCTTGGTGCATTCACCCCTCCACTTT. Protein sequence: CASSLVHSPLHF.

The chain couples TRBV7-3 to TRBJ2-7; D possibly corresponds to TRBD2 (6 bases). The V end lost 1 base, the J end lost 8 bases, and 12 bases lay between the germline ends. Germline CDR1 SGHTA, CDR2 FQGTGA. The CDR3 is made up of 13 amino acids. The CDR3 bases are TGTGCCAGCAGCTTAAGGGACTCCTCCAAGCAGTACTTC. It is translated as CASSLRDSSKQYF.

In its sample, this clone was seen once. The gene calls are TRBV6-1 and TRBJ2-5, with a weak D call TRBD1 (5 bases). The CDR3 runs to 15 residues. The V gene lost 2 bases and the J gene lost 5 bases, with 15 bases spanning the gap. Germline lookup yields CDR1 MNHNS and CDR2 SASEGT. Here the CDR3 DNA reads TGTGCCAGCAGTGAATTTCCCCTCAAGGGGGAGACCCAGTACTTC. Its protein product is CASSEFPLKGETQYF.

This chain links TRBV7-6 with TRBJ1-2; 7 bases match TRBD1. Per the germline V gene, CDR1 is SGHVS and CDR2 is FNYEAQ. This CDR3 is 15 amino acids long. Losses at the gene ends were 5 bases for V and 4 bases for J; bases not matched to a gene: 10. For the CDR3, the DNA is TGTGCCAGCAGCGCAAACAGGGGAAATGCCTATGGCTACACCTTC. Translating gives CASSANRGNAYGYTF.

CDR3 DNA sequence: TGTGCCATCAGTCAAATTAACACAGGGATTGGCACTGAAGCTTTCTTT. Protein sequence: CAISQINTGIGTEAFF. This chain connects TRBV10-3 to TRBJ1-1; D possibly corresponds to TRBD1 (6 bases). The germline V gene has CDR1 ENHRY and CDR2 SYGVKD. This CDR3 spans 16 amino acids. The ends were cut back, 5 bases at V and 4 bases at J, with 20 bases in the middle.

This chain links TRBV28 with TRBJ2-7; D unresolved. Trimming removed 5 bases from V and 3 bases from J, with 11 bases in between. The germline CDR1 and CDR2 sequences are MDHEN and SYDVKM. CDR3 size: 13 residues. CDR3 nucleotides: TGTGCCAGCAGTCCTGACTCTCTCTACGAGCAGTACTTC. It yields the protein CASSPDSLYEQYF.

The chain carries TRBV5-5 and TRBJ2-2, with D perhaps given as TRBD1 or TRBD2 (6 bases each). Germline V lookup: CDR1 SGHKS, CDR2 YYEKEE (reference sequence). V was clipped by 4 bases and J by 5 bases, with 21 bases between them. The length of the CDR3 is 17 residues. The CDR3 region has the DNA TGTGCCAGCAGCCCGGGACTGAATCGGGGGCAAACCGGGGAGCTGTTTTTT. This sequence encodes CASSPGLNRGQTGELFF.

The chain combines TRBV5-1 with TRBJ2-7, with a possible D match to TRBD1 (6 bases). The length of the CDR3 is 17 residues. V shed 1 base and J shed 3 bases, with 20 bases lying between them. Germline lookup yields CDR1 SGHRS and CDR2 YFSETQ. Written as DNA, the CDR3 is TGCGCCAGCAGCTTGTTCCGAACGACAGGACACCACTACGAGCAGTACTTC. It yields the protein CASSLFRTTGHHYEQYF.

The chain combines TRBV6-5 with TRBJ2-7; D assignment may be TRBD1 or TRBD2 (5 bases each). This CDR3 contains 14 residues. Trimming removed 6 bases from V and 2 bases from J, with 14 bases in between. Germline lookup yields CDR1 MNHEY and CDR2 SVGAGI. In nucleotides, the CDR3 is TGTGCCAGCAGCCCCCCAGGGCGGGCCTACGAGCAGTACTTC. The encoded protein is CASSPPGRAYEQYF.

Only a few counts were recorded for this clone. The chain couples TRBV13 to TRBJ2-7; a possible D gene is TRBD1 (6 bases). The CDR3 loop spans 14 amino acids. The V gene lost 5 bases and the J gene lost 2 bases, with 13 bases spanning the gap. The germline V gene encodes CDR1 PRHDT and CDR2 FYEKMQ (reference sequence). CDR3 sequence: CASSRQGLPYEQYF. In nucleotides, the CDR3 is TGTGCCAGCAGCCGGCAGGGGCTACCCTACGAGCAGTACTTC.

This chain connects TRBV27 to TRBJ2-2, with 9 positions matching TRBD1. The CDR3 is made up of 16 amino acids. The germline V gene has CDR1 MNHEY and CDR2 SMNVEV (reference sequence). Trimming took 6 bases from V and 7 from J; bases not matched to a gene: 12. The CDR3, as DNA: TGTGCCAGCAGACGGGCACAGGGGGCTAAGGACGGGGAGCTGTTTTTT. This encodes CASRRAQGAKDGELFF.

The rearrangement uses TRBV6-5 and TRBJ1-2; maybe TRBD1 (5 bases). The CDR3 covers 14 residues. Germline loops: CDR1 MNHEY, CDR2 SVGAGI. Trimming cost V 2 bases and J 0 bases, with 7 bases left between them. The CDR3 loop is CASSYGGTNYGYTF. The CDR3 nucleotides are TGTGCCAGCAGTTACGGGGGAACTAACTATGGCTACACCTTC.